This TCR beta chain was profiled in a study of blood T cell dynamics during melanoma immunotherapy. Study background: Metastatic melanoma patients received first-line pembrolizumab or nivolumab plus ipilimumab.

Time point specified: pre-treatment baseline. Disease control meant complete response, partial response or stable disease at 12 weeks. General observations from the study: The study could not tell melanoma-specific clones from general immune activation.

DNA loading was fixed at 350 to 450 ng for all bulk PBMC samples. Sequencing used immunoSEQ multiplex PCR; TCRdb keeps in-frame clones, though not all of them. The sample holds about 13,000 clones, roughly 86% seen once. On this clone: Its antigen remains unidentified.

From germline, CDR1 is MNHEY and CDR2 SMNVEV (reference sequence). V was pared by 6 bases and J by 8 bases, with 10 bases between. The CDR3 contains 12 residues. The sequences come from blood, collected from a patient treated with checkpoint blockade. The TCR was taken from a human donor with melanoma. This sequence joins TRBV27 and TRBJ1-4; D is unresolved. CDR3 sequence (DNA): TGTGCCAGCAGGGGAGTTGGGGAAAAACTGTTTTTT. This encodes CASRGVGEKLFF. Using reference TRBV27 and TRBJ1-4 for the parts outside the CDR3, the full variable domain is EAQVTQNPRYLITVTGKKLTVTCSQNMNHEYMSWYRQDPGLGLRQIYYSMNVEVTDKGDVPEGYKVSRKEKRNFPLILESPSPNQTSLYFCASRGVGEKLFFGSGTQLSVL.